This passage covers 17 T cell receptor beta chains from one sample sequenced in a study of blood T cell repertoires in COVID-19. Measured with immunoSEQ multiplex PCR; TCRdb has only the in-frame clones, and not every one. Of some 110,000 clones in the sample, 71% are singletons; the top ten hold roughly 0.86%. The sequenced material came from peripheral blood. These receptors originate from a human donor with acute or convalescent COVID-19. The donor label of this sample is uncertain.

The gene calls are TRBV19 and TRBJ2-2, with D possibly being TRBD2 (5 bases). V dropped 3 bases and J dropped 4 bases, with 12 bases sitting between them. This CDR3 is built from 15 residues. Germline V gene data show CDR1 as LNHDA and CDR2 as SQIVND (reference sequence). In DNA form, the CDR3 reads TGTGCCAGTAGTATTAGGCGGGCAGGCACCGGGGAGCTGTTTTTT. Protein product: CASSIRRAGTGELFF.

The chain employs TRBV7-6 and TRBJ2-5; 10 bases fit TRBD2. The CDR3 consists of 18 residues. J was trimmed by 5 bases and V by 1 base; bases with no gene match: 13. Germline values: CDR1 SGHVS, CDR2 FNYEAQ. The CDR3 spells CASSLVSAGGPESETQYF. The CDR3 DNA is TGTGCCAGCAGCTTAGTCTCAGCGGGGGGGCCAGAGTCGGAGACCCAGTACTTC.

The CDR3 is CASSLLWGVYEQYF. The DNA for the CDR3 is TGCGCCAGCAGCTTGCTGTGGGGGGTATACGAGCAGTACTTC. The V gene is TRBV5-1, the J gene TRBJ2-7; perhaps TRBD2 as D (6 bases). The V end was cut by 1 base, the J end by 4 bases, with 12 bases between. This CDR3 is built from 14 residues. Looked up from germline, CDR1 is SGHRS and CDR2 is YFSETQ.

The gene calls are TRBV5-8 and TRBJ1-4, with TRBD1 as a possible D gene (5 bases). This CDR3 region has 17 residues. V was pared by 7 bases and J by 3 bases, with 22 bases between. The germline gives CDR1 SGHTS, CDR2 YDEGEE. The CDR3 nucleotides read TGTGCCAGCCGTCCAGGGCGATCCAGGGTGGCTAATGAAAAACTGTTTTTT. Encoded protein: CASRPGRSRVANEKLFF.

The V gene is TRBV19, the J gene TRBJ1-1; no definite D call. CDR1 LNHDA and CDR2 SQIVND come from the germline V gene (reference sequence). Trimming took 3 bases from V and 5 from J, leaving 7 bases between them. The CDR3 runs to 12 residues. CDR3 in DNA: TGTGCCAGTAGTATCGGGTGGACTGAAGCTTTCTTT. Translated: CASSIGWTEAFF.

The chain combines TRBV6-6 with TRBJ1-5, with D hard to call. Looked up from germline, CDR1 is MNHNY and CDR2 is SVGAGI (reference sequence). The length of the CDR3 is 13 residues. V gave up 8 bases and J gave up 6 bases, with 14 bases separating them. The chain's CDR3 is CASRPEAAQPQHF. DNA for the CDR3: TGTGCCAGCCGGCCGGAGGCGGCTCAGCCCCAGCATTTT.

The chain links TRBV2 to TRBJ1-2; D not resolved. The CDR3 covers 13 residues. Trimming left V 7 bases short and J 4 bases short, with 13 bases between. Germline loops: CDR1 SNHLY, CDR2 FYNNEI. CDR3: CASTLDGGYGYTF. CDR3 bases: TGTGCCAGCACTCTGGACGGAGGCTATGGCTACACCTTC.

The chain carries TRBV6-6 and TRBJ2-7; 7 nucleotides line up with TRBD1. The V segment lost 2 bases and the J segment 0 bases; nucleotides outside the gene matches: 7. The CDR3 loop spans 16 amino acids. The V gene's germline CDR1 is MNHNY and CDR2 SVGAGI (reference sequence). DNA of the CDR3: TGTGCCAGCAGTTACGCCGGACAGGCTATCTCCTACGAGCAGTACTTC. Translation gives CASSYAGQAISYEQYF.

This chain links TRBV27 with TRBJ2-7, with D perhaps matching TRBD2 (6 bases). The CDR3 contains 12 residues. CDR1 and CDR2 from the germline V gene are MNHEY and SMNVEV (reference sequence). V was cut by 5 bases and J by 7 bases, with 12 bases left in between. This CDR3 is CASSPVGGEQYF. The CDR3 coding sequence is TGTGCCAGCAGTCCCGTCGGGGGAGAGCAGTACTTC.

This sequence joins TRBV13 and TRBJ1-2; 8 bases align to TRBD1. This CDR3 comprises 14 residues. V lost 4 bases to trimming and J lost 6 bases; unmatched junction nucleotides: 7. Germline V gene lookup returns CDR1 PRHDT and CDR2 FYEKMQ (reference sequence). The DNA for the CDR3 is TGTGCCAGCAGCTCCCGGACAGGGATCCATGGCTACACCTTC. This gives the protein CASSSRTGIHGYTF.

The chain is built from TRBV18 and TRBJ1-1; the D gene is possibly TRBD1 (5 bases). Germline V gene data show CDR1 as KGHSH and CDR2 as LQKENI. V was shortened by 0 bases and J by 0 bases, with 8 bases between the two germline ends. This CDR3 has 15 amino acids. CDR3 nucleotide sequence: TGTGCCAGCTCACCACCAGGGGTAATGAACACTGAAGCTTTCTTT. It encodes CASSPPGVMNTEAFF.

The J gene is TRBJ2-7, the V gene TRBV5-1; weak D call: TRBD2 (6 bases). Trimming stripped 0 bases from V and 7 bases from J, with 20 bases between. This CDR3 comprises 16 residues. CDR1 is SGHRS and CDR2 is YFSETQ in the germline V gene. The CDR3: CASSLGVVAVRGEQYF. The CDR3 DNA follows: TGCGCCAGCAGCTTGGGAGTGGTAGCGGTGAGGGGAGAGCAGTACTTC.

The chain couples TRBV7-2 to TRBJ2-6; TRBD2 might be the D (5 bases). Trimming shortened V by 1 base and J by 1 base, and 17 bases separated the two germline ends. This CDR3 contains 19 residues. Germline V gives CDR1 SGHTA, CDR2 FQGNSA. Written as DNA, the CDR3 is TGTGCCAGCAGCTTAGGCGGACTCTCTCCCCGGTCTGGGGCCAACGTCCTGACTTTC. Residues: CASSLGGLSPRSGANVLTF.

The rearrangement joins TRBV7-9 to TRBJ2-3; maybe TRBD2 (6 bases). This CDR3 has 12 amino acids. V shed 4 bases and J shed 6 bases, with 8 bases lying between them. CDR1 is SEHNR and CDR2 is FQNEAQ in the germline V gene (reference sequence). The CDR3 loop reads CASSSGVDTQYF. CDR3 DNA: TGTGCCAGCAGCTCGGGGGTGGATACGCAGTATTTT.

The V gene is TRBV15, the J gene TRBJ2-4; TRBD1 matches at 10 bases. The germline V gene has CDR1 LNHNV and CDR2 YYDKDF (reference sequence). V trimming: 0 bases; J trimming: 7 bases; junction bases outside the gene matches: 6. This CDR3 region has 16 residues. CDR3: CATSRDGPGQGNIQYF. In DNA, the CDR3 is TGTGCCACCAGCAGAGATGGCCCGGGACAGGGGAACATTCAGTACTTC.

This clone was seen a handful of times. This chain links TRBV5-4 with TRBJ1-2; D is unclear. Germline V gene lookup returns CDR1 SGHNT and CDR2 YYREEE (reference sequence). V was clipped by 0 bases and J by 2 bases, with 14 bases between them. The CDR3 sequence is 16 residues long. For the CDR3, the DNA is TGTGCCAGCAGCTTGGGCCCCCTCGGGAGCAACTATGGCTACACCTTC. As protein: CASSLGPLGSNYGYTF.

Note on this clone: The sample has other DNA sequences that encode this CDR3 too. The gene calls are TRBV24-1 and TRBJ2-2; the match to TRBD1 covers 7 bases. CDR3 length: 14 residues. The V segment lost 7 bases and the J segment 0 bases; nucleotides outside the gene matches: 1. Germline loops: CDR1 KGHDR, CDR2 SFDVKD. The DNA of the CDR3 is TGTGCCACCAGGGGGACAGCGAACACCGGGGAGCTGTTTTTT. This encodes CATRGTANTGELFF.